This TCR beta chain is from a study of T cells after yellow fever vaccination (dated by TCRdb to the late 2010s). About the study as a whole: The SMART-Seq v4 Ultra Low Input RNA kit was used to prepare libraries from fractions with low cell numbers. To track T-cell clones before and after primary and booster YFV17D yellow fever vaccination, bulk TCR alpha and beta repertoires were sequenced longitudinally. Two healthy male donors made up the cohort, one aged 18 to 30 years and the other aged 30 to 40 years. Blood samples were taken at several timepoints before and after primary and secondary immunization, and bulk PBMC replicates and cell subsets were isolated. Points the paper makes about the study in general: Compared with the primary T-cell response, the secondary T-cell response was faster but weaker, reaching its peak on day 5 rather than on day 15. Because abundant contaminating clonotypes from the bulk population could be contained in FACS-sorted repertoires, computational filtering was required. A small fraction of clonotypes appeared in both the CD4 and CD8 compartments, likely as a result of convergent recombination. Only a couple of donors were included in the study, so the extent to which the findings can be generalized is limited. Most clones expanded after primary vaccination (almost 97% of CD4 and approximately 90% of CD8) were re-detected after the booster, suggesting that broad memory maintenance occurred.

The sample holds many counts of this clonotype. The clone's antigen remains unknown. No per-base quality is available; no much larger clone lies one base away. TCR cDNA was synthesized by 5'RACE template switching, which introduced a universal primer site and unique molecular identifiers. Priming for cDNA synthesis came from both the TCR alpha and TCR beta constant segments. Two PCR steps were used to amplify libraries, with sample barcodes and sequencing adapters being added in the second step. Libraries were sequenced on Illumina HiSeq 2500 (2x100 bp) or NovaSeq (2x150 bp). In the original analysis: Reads were demultiplexed and collapsed into UMI consensus sequences with MIGEC, and V(D)J alignment was performed with MiXCR. Using edgeR on replicate PBMC samples, clonotypes were called vaccine-responding if FDR was below 0.01 and the log2 fold change was above 5 up to day 15. CD4 or CD8 identity was assigned to each bulk clonotype according to whether the clonotype was present at higher abundance in the sequenced CD4 repertoire or the sequenced CD8 repertoire. TCRdb reran the public reads through fastp at Q25 and MiXCR, keeping productive beta chains. Each CDR3 protein appears once, grouped with its most common genes and DNA. The V and J calls were not made by the authors but by TCRdb's processing. The sample contains roughly 32,000 distinct CDR3 sequences, nearly 4.5% of them found a single time. The biggest ten clones account for just over 45% of the sample.

The CDR3 holds 14 amino acids from the cysteine to the phenylalanine. Here the CDR3 DNA is all that survives: 42 bases in frame from base 1. CDR1 is given as LNHNV and CDR2 as YYDKDF, both from the germline V gene (reference sequence). V loses 3 bases, J loses 0 bases, and the germline ends lie 6 bases apart. In light of the paper, this sample's treatment or condition label describes: live attenuated yellow fever vaccine strain. A standard Ficoll-Paque protocol was used to isolate PBMCs from peripheral blood. Dynabeads CD4 and CD8 positive selection kits were used to isolate the CD4 and CD8 T-cell fractions. TriZol was used to extract RNA from bulk PBMCs, CD4 and CD8 fractions, and dextramer-positive and dextramer-negative fractions.

Sequenced material: CD8+ T cells sorted from PBMCs, taken 5 days after the yellow fever booster vaccination. The sequence derives from a man under 40 who received the YFV17D yellow fever vaccine. This sequence uses TRBV15 and TRBJ2-1; the D gene cannot be named for sure. The CDR3 region: CATSSPVSYNEQFF. DNA sequence: TGTGCCACCAGCAGTCCTGTCTCCTACAATGAGCAGTTCTTC.